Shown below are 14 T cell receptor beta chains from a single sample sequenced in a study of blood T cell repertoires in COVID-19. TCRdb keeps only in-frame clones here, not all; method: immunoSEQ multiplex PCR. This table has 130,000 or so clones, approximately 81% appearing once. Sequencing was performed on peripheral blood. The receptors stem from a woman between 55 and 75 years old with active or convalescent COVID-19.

The CDR3 nucleotides read TGCGCCAGCAGCGTAGGACAGGGATTGGGGACTGAAGCTTTCTTT. Protein: CASSVGQGLGTEAFF. The chain couples TRBV5-1 to TRBJ1-1; 8 positions agree with TRBD1. The germline V gene encodes CDR1 SGHRS and CDR2 YFSETQ. This CDR3 contains 15 residues. The junction had 10 bases not matched to a gene; V was cut back by 4 bases and J by 5 bases.

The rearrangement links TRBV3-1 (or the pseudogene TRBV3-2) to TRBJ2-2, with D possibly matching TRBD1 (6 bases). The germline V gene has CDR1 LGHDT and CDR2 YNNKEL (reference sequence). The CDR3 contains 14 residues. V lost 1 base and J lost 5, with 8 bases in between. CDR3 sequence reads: CASSQVGGTGELFF. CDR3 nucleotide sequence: TGTGCCAGCAGCCAAGTAGGGGGAACCGGGGAGCTGTTTTTT.

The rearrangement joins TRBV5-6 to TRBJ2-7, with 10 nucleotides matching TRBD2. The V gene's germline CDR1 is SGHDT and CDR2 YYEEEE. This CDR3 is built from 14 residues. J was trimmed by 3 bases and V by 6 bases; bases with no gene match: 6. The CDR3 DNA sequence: TGTGCCAGCACCTATAGCGGGGGGTACTACGAGCAGTACTTC. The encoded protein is CASTYSGGYYEQYF.

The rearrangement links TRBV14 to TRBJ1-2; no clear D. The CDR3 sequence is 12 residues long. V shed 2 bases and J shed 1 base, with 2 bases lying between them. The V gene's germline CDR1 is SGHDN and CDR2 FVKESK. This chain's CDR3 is CASSQLNYGYTF. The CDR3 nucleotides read TGTGCCAGCAGCCAACTTAACTATGGCTACACCTTC.

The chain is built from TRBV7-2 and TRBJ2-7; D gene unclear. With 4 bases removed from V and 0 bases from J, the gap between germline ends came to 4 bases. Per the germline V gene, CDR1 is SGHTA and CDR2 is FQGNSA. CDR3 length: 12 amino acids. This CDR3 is CASSSTSYEQYF. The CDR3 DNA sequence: TGTGCCAGCAGCTCTACCTCCTACGAGCAGTACTTC. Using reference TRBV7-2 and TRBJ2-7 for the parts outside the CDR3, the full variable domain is GAGVSQSPSNKVTEKGKDVELRCDPISGHTALYWYRQSLGQGLEFLIYFQGNSAPDKSGLPSDRFSAERTGGSVSTLTIQRTQQEDSAVYLCASSSTSYEQYFGPGTRLTVT.

The CDR3 protein is CASRRSQGANTGELFF. CDR3 in DNA: TGTGCCAGCAGGAGGTCTCAGGGGGCGAACACCGGGGAGCTGTTTTTT. The rearrangement uses TRBV2 and TRBJ2-2, with 7 bases lining up with TRBD1. In germline, CDR1 is SNHLY, CDR2 FYNNEI. V shed 6 bases, J shed 0 bases, and the junction held 7 bases outside the gene matches. The length of the CDR3 is 16 residues.

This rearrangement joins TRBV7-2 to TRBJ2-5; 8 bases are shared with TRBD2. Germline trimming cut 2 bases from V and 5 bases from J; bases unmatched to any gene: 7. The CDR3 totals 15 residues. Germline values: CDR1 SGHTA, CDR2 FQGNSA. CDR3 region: CASSLISGSVETQYF. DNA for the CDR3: TGTGCCAGCAGCTTAATAAGCGGGAGTGTTGAGACCCAGTACTTC.

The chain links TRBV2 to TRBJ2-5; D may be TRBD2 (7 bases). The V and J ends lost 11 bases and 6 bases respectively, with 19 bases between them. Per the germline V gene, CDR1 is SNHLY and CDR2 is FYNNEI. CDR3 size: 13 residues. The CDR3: CAGGASSGQTQYF. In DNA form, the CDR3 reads TGTGCCGGGGGGGCGTCCAGCGGGCAGACCCAGTACTTC. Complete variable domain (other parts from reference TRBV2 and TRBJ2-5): EPEVTQTPSHQVTQMGQEVILRCVPISNHLYFYWYRQILGQKVEFLVSFYNNEISEKSEIFDDQFSVERPDGSNFTLKIRSTKLEDSAMYFCAGGASSGQTQYFGPGTRLLVL.

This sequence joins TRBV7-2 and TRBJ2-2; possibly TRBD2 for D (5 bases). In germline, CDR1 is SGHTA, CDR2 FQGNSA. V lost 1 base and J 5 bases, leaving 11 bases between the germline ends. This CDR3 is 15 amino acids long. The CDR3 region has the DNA TGTGCCAGCAGCTTAGGGCTAGCCAGAACCGGGGAGCTGTTTTTT. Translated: CASSLGLARTGELFF.

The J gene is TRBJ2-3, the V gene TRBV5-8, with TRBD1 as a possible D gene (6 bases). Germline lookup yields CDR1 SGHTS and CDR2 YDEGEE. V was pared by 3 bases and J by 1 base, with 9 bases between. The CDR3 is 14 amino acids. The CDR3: CASSYRVGTDTQYF. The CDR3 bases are TGTGCCAGCAGCTACAGGGTAGGCACAGATACGCAGTATTTT.

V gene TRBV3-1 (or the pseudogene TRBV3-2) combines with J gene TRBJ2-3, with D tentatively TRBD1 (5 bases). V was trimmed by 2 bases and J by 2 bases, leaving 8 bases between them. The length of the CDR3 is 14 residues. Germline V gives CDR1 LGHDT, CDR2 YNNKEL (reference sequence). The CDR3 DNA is TGTGCCAGCAGCCAAAGGGGAAACACAGATACGCAGTATTTT. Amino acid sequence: CASSQRGNTDTQYF.

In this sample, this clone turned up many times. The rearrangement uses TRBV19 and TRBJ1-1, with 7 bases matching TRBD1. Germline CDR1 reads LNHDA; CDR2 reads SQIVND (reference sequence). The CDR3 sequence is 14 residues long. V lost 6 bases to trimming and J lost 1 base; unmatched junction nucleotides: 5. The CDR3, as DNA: TGTGCCAGTAGCCATGGGACAGCGAACACTGAAGCTTTCTTT. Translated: CASSHGTANTEAFF.

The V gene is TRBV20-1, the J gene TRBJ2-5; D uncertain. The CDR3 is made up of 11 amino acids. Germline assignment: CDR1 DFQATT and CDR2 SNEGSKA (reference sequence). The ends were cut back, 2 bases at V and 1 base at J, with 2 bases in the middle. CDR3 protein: CSARRQETQYF. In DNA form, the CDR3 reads TGCAGTGCTAGACGCCAAGAGACCCAGTACTTC.

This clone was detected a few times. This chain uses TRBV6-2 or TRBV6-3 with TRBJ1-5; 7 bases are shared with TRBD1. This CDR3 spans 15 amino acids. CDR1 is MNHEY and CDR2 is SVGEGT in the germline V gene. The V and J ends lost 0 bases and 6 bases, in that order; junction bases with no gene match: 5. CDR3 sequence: CASSYSNRGGQPQHF. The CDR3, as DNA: TGTGCCAGCAGTTACTCAAACAGGGGAGGTCAGCCCCAGCATTTT.